Below, one TCR beta chain is given with its context. The antigen is unknown. Cryopreserved PBMCs were CD4-enriched, then split into naive and memory cells. Naive or memory CD4+ cells were cultured 1:1 with T cell-depleted PBMCs plus CEF. V lost 6 bases to trimming and J lost 5 bases, with 20 bases between them. Per germline, CDR1 ENHRY and CDR2 SYGVKD. The CDR3 runs to 16 residues. This record comes from a study of CD4 T cells in relation to SARS-CoV-2 and coronaviruses. Findings of the study overall: About 65% of donors had memory CD4+ clonotypes crossrecognizing SARS-CoV-2 and common cold coronavirus spike.

Survey-level TCR-beta sequencing used DNA from CEF-cultured naive and memory CD4+ T cells. The repertoire was sequenced with immunoSEQ multiplex PCR; TCRdb's copy has only in-frame clones and lacks some. The sample has about 36,000 clones, over 60% seen once; the top ten hold 20%. The sequence was collected from an adult with COVID-19. The chain joins TRBV10-3 to TRBJ2-1; D gene ambiguous. The sequencing input was memory CD4+ T cells from PBMCs, cultured in vitro. The CDR3 here is CAISNSLGPSNNEQFF. In DNA form, the CDR3 reads TGTGCCATCAGCAACTCCCTAGGGCCCTCGAACAATGAGCAGTTCTTC.